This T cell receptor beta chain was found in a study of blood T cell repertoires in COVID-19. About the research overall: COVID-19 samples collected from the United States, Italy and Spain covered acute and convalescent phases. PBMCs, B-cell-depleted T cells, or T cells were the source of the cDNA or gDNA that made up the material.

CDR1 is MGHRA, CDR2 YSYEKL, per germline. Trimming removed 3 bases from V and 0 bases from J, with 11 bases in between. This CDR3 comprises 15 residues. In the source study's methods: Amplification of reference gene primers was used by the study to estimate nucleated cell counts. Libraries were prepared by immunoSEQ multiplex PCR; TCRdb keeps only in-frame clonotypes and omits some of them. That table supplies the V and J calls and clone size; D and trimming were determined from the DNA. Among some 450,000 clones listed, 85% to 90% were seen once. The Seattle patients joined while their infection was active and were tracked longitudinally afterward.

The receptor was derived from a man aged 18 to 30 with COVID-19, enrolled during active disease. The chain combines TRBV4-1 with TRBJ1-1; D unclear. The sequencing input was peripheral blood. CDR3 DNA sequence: TGCGCCAGCAGCCAGAGGACCGGGATGAACACTGAAGCTTTCTTT. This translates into CASSQRTGMNTEAFF.